Following are 10 T cell receptor beta chains from one sample sequenced in a study of blood T cell repertoires in COVID-19. TCRdb keeps only in-frame clones here, not all; method: immunoSEQ multiplex PCR. The sample consists of about 150,000 clones, about 86% of them appearing once. The sequenced sample consisted of peripheral blood. The source is a woman in her 70s who had recovered from COVID-19.

The V call is TRBV30, the J call TRBJ1-6; D perhaps matches TRBD1 (6 bases). The length of the CDR3 is 14 residues. Germline V gene lookup returns CDR1 GTSNPN and CDR2 SVGIG (reference sequence). The V gene lost 2 bases and the J gene lost 5 bases, with 10 bases spanning the gap. CDR3 coding DNA: TGTGCCTGGAGTAAAGGGGGAAATAATTCACCCCTCCACTTT. Protein product: CAWSKGGNNSPLHF.

The J gene is TRBJ2-3, the V gene TRBV5-4, with a weak D call TRBD2 (5 bases). V was shortened by 6 bases and J by 0 bases, with 17 bases between the two germline ends. This CDR3 is 16 amino acids long. Looked up from germline, CDR1 is SGHNT and CDR2 is YYREEE (reference sequence). The CDR3 DNA follows: TGTGCCAGCAACGCGGCAAGCGGAAGAAGCACAGATACGCAGTATTTT. The encoded protein is CASNAASGRSTDTQYF. Full variable domain (outside the CDR3, taken from reference TRBV5-4 and TRBJ2-3): ETGVTQSPTHLIKTRGQQVTLRCSSQSGHNTVSWYQQALGQGPQFIFQYYREEENGRGNFPPRFSGLQFPNYSSELNVNALELDDSALYLCASNAASGRSTDTQYFGPGTRLTVL.

The chain joins TRBV5-1 to TRBJ2-7, with 10 bases aligning to TRBD1. Germline V lookup: CDR1 SGHRS, CDR2 YFSETQ. Trimming cost V 6 bases and J 2 bases; bases outside gene matches: 5. The CDR3 extends over 14 amino acids. CDR3 sequence (DNA): TGCGCCAGCACCAGACAGGGGGCCGCCTACGAGCAGTACTTC. Amino acid sequence: CASTRQGAAYEQYF.

The chain recombines TRBV5-1 with TRBJ2-7, with unresolved D. The V and J ends lost 4 bases and 2 bases respectively, with 13 bases between them. There are 14 residues in the CDR3. Germline CDR1 SGHRS, CDR2 YFSETQ. CDR3 sequence (DNA): TGCGCCAGCAGCCCCGCGTCCCAAGCCTACGAGCAGTACTTC. Translating it yields CASSPASQAYEQYF.

The rearrangement links TRBV18 to TRBJ1-4; D gene uncertain. This CDR3 region has 17 residues. V lost 6 bases, J lost 5 bases, and 22 bases lay in between. In germline, CDR1 is KGHSH, CDR2 LQKENI. The CDR3 DNA reads TGTGCCAGCTCCAATCAGCACGGGCGGGGTTCAAATGAAAAACTGTTTTTT. Translation gives CASSNQHGRGSNEKLFF.

This clone has a handful of counts. The V call is TRBV7-9, the J call TRBJ1-1, with no clear D. Germline V CDR1 and CDR2: SEHNR, FQNEAQ (reference sequence). CDR3 size: 13 residues. V was pared by 5 bases and J by 7 bases, with 14 bases between. In nucleotides, the CDR3 is TGTGCCAGCAGCCCCCGGGATTTAAATGAAGCTTTCTTT. This gives the protein CASSPRDLNEAFF.

The V call is TRBV18, the J call TRBJ1-2; D gene uncertain. Germline lookup yields CDR1 KGHSH and CDR2 LQKENI. The CDR3 contains 16 residues. Trimming left V 5 bases short and J 4 bases short, with 20 bases between. The CDR3, as DNA: TGTGCCAGCTCATCAAACCGGGCCCCGGGAGTCTATGGCTACACCTTC. It specifies CASSSNRAPGVYGYTF.

The chain employs TRBV14 and TRBJ1-1; TRBD1 is a possible D gene (6 bases). This CDR3 region has 13 residues. Germline V CDR1 and CDR2: SGHDN, FVKESK. V was clipped by 6 bases and J by 2 bases, with 10 bases between them. The CDR3 region has the DNA TGTGCCAGCAGGAAACAGGGAAACACTGAAGCTTTCTTT. Its protein product is CASRKQGNTEAFF.

In its sample, this clone was seen a few times. The V call is TRBV5-6, the J call TRBJ1-3, with a weak D call TRBD1 (5 bases). Germline CDR1 and CDR2: SGHDT and YYEEEE. Trimming took off 4 bases at V and 1 base at J, with 15 bases between the two ends. This CDR3 is built from 16 residues. CDR3 loop: CASSRRVGGSGNTIYF. The DNA of the CDR3 is TGTGCCAGCAGCCGCCGGGTCGGGGGTTCTGGAAACACCATATATTTT. The entire variable domain, with the rest obtained from reference TRBV5-6 and TRBJ1-3, is as follows: DAGVTQSPTHLIKTRGQQVTLRCSPKSGHDTVSWYQQALGQGPQFIFQYYEEEERQRGNFPDRFSGHQFPNYSSELNVNALLLGDSALYLCASSRRVGGSGNTIYFGEGSWLTVV.

The J gene is TRBJ1-2, the V gene TRBV5-1; D is uncertain. The CDR3 extends over 14 amino acids. Deletions cut 0 bases from V and 6 bases from J, with 12 bases between. Germline CDR1 and CDR2: SGHRS and YFSETQ. CDR3 in amino acids: CASSLGQAPDGYTF. The CDR3 DNA reads as TGCGCCAGCAGCTTGGGCCAGGCGCCCGATGGCTACACCTTC. Full variable domain (outside the CDR3, taken from reference TRBV5-1 and TRBJ1-2): KAGVTQTPRYLIKTRGQQVTLSCSPISGHRSVSWYQQTPGQGLQFLFEYFSETQRNKGNFPGRFSGRQFSNSRSEMNVSTLELGDSALYLCASSLGQAPDGYTFGSGTRLTVV.